The clone carrying this T cell receptor (beta chain) was detected only a few times. Its target is unknown. With iRepertoire HTBI primers and Arm-PCR of CDR3 regions, TCR beta libraries were built. In the original analysis: Throughout the samples, researchers identified some 57 TRBV and about 15 TRBJ segments. TCRdb ran MiXCR on the multiplex PCR reads and lists one entry per CDR3 protein. These V and J calls are TCRdb output, not the study's own analysis. The data hold roughly 400,000 distinct CDR3 sequences, with 20% observed a single time. Described time point: persistent/refractory GD, antithyroid drugs over 5 years with positive TRAb. RNA from PBMCs was the source of the TCR library. This sample stems from a study of regulatory T cells in long-lasting Graves disease. Study-wide results and caveats: TCR diversity was lower in persistent Graves' patients (versus newly diagnosed ones).

The CDR3 totals 18 residues. V dropped 7 bases and J dropped 0 bases, with 25 bases sitting between them. Germline V gene lookup returns CDR1 SQVTM and CDR2 ANQGSEA. The source of this sequence is a female donor with Graves disease. The chain carries TRBV29-1 and TRBJ1-3, with D possibly TRBD1 on 5 matching bases. This material consisted of peripheral blood mononuclear cells (PBMCs), taken when the disease was refractory, from a patient treated with antithyroid drugs. CDR3 loop: CSATPTATTFGSGNTIYF. The DNA for the CDR3 is TGCAGCGCAACCCCGACAGCTACTACCTTCGGCTCTGGAAACACCATATATTTT.